Sequencing of this T cell receptor beta chain was carried out in a study of PD-1 blockade in classical Hodgkin lymphoma. Study conclusions and caveats: With respect to the repertoire differences, their causes, possibly disease activity or prior therapy, remain undefined. As was reported, newly diagnosed patients showed lower baseline TCR diversity than healthy donors did.

Here immunoSEQ multiplex PCR was the method, and the copy in TCRdb shows in-frame clones only, minus some. The sample has under 30,000 clones; roughly 92% are singletons. Comments on this clone: The antigen remains undetermined.

Time point given: newly diagnosed, previously untreated cHL patient sample. Comparison relied on PBMCs that came from newly diagnosed, untreated classical Hodgkin lymphoma. Sample: peripheral blood mononuclear cells (PBMCs). This clonotype was sampled from a human donor with classical Hodgkin lymphoma.

CDR3 nucleotide sequence: TGTGCCAGCAGCGTAGCTCAGTTTTCGAACACTGAAGCTTTCTTT. Protein product: CASSVAQFSNTEAFF. The rearrangement joins TRBV9 to TRBJ1-1; D remains ambiguous. V gave up 0 bases and J gave up 1 base, with 10 bases separating them. The CDR3 has 15 amino acids. Germline CDR1 reads SGDLS; CDR2 reads YYNGEE.